This entry lists 2 T cell receptor beta chains sequenced from one sample in a study of identical twins. From the 5' RACE reads, TCRdb called clonotypes with MiXCR, one entry per CDR3 protein. The data contain under 900,000 distinct CDR3 sequences, about 20% of them seen just once; the ten biggest clones take up 13%. The sample was also reused in another study, on T cells expressing NK-cell markers.

Sequencing was carried out using PBMCs. These receptors all come from a woman aged 18-29 years in good health.

This clonotype was detected only a few times. The chain employs TRBV6-4 and TRBJ2-1; TRBD1 might be the D (6 bases). V was pared by 5 bases and J by 6 bases, with 14 bases between. This CDR3 region has 14 residues. Germline CDR1 and CDR2: MRHNA and SNTAGT. The CDR3 DNA sequence: TGTGCCAGCAGTACGACAGGTTTCGGCAATGAGCAGTTCTTC. As protein: CASSTTGFGNEQFF.

The chain has TRBV7-9 and TRBJ2-5; unclear D gene. CDR3 length: 14 residues. The germline V and J ends were trimmed by 5 bases and 5 bases, with 15 bases remaining between them. Germline V gene data show CDR1 as SEHNR and CDR2 as FQNEAQ (reference sequence). The CDR3 DNA follows: TGTGCCAGCAGCCGTACACCTTCCGCGGAGACCCAGTACTTC. Translation gives CASSRTPSAETQYF.